A single sample gave rise to the 16 T cell receptor beta chains below, sequenced in a study of T cell responses to AZD1222 COVID-19 vaccine. Repertoires were generated with immunoSEQ multiplex PCR, while TCRdb's copy carries only in-frame clones and drops some. The profile shows 200,000 to 250,000 clones, approximately 94% of them singletons. Specimen: peripheral blood, collected on day 0 of MenACWY control vaccination. Receptor source: an adult in good health.

This chain joins TRBV18 and TRBJ2-3; TRBD2 agrees at 8 bases. The CDR3 totals 16 residues. V shed 3 bases, J shed 1 base, and the junction held 6 bases outside the gene matches. Germline V gene lookup returns CDR1 KGHSH and CDR2 LQKENI. For the CDR3, the DNA is TGTGCCAGCTCACCTGGACTAGCCTTTGGCACAGATACGCAGTATTTT. Protein sequence: CASSPGLAFGTDTQYF.

J is TRBJ1-2 and V is TRBV7-2; the match to TRBD1 covers 10 bases. Looked up from germline, CDR1 is SGHTA and CDR2 is FQGNSA. The CDR3 is 14 residues long. Trimming at V came to 5 bases and at J to 2 bases, leaving 2 bases not matched to a gene. CDR3 in DNA: TGTGCCAGCAGCGCGGACAGGGGGAACTATGGCTACACCTTC. Amino acids: CASSADRGNYGYTF.

This clone was found once. The chain joins TRBV19 to TRBJ1-6; no reliable D call. Germline V lookup: CDR1 LNHDA, CDR2 SQIVND (reference sequence). Trimming removed 9 bases from V and 6 bases from J, with 15 bases in between. CDR3 length: 14 residues. The CDR3 DNA follows: TGTGCCAGCGCCTCTGCTCGCCTTAATTCACCCCTCCACTTT. Translated, it gives CASASARLNSPLHF.

CDR3 amino acids: CASSARVGQTGPQHF. DNA of the CDR3: TGTGCCAGCAGCGCGAGGGTTGGCCAGACTGGGCCCCAGCATTTT. The J gene is TRBJ1-5, the V gene TRBV5-8; D remains unclear. The CDR3 is 15 amino acids. Trimming cost V 4 bases and J 9 bases, with 20 bases left between them. CDR1 is SGHTS and CDR2 is YDEGEE in the germline V gene. Combining the CDR3 with reference TRBV5-8 and TRBJ1-5 gives the whole variable domain EAGVTQSPTHLIKTRGQQATLRCSPISGHTSVYWYQQALGLGLQFLLWYDEGEERNRGNFPPRFSGRQFPNYSSELNVNALELEDSALYLCASSARVGQTGPQHFGDGTRLSIL.

This clone was seen a handful of times. The chain is built from TRBV5-1 and TRBJ1-4, with unresolved D. The CDR3 spans 15 residues. Trimming cost V 4 bases and J 0 bases, with 10 bases left between them. CDR1 is SGHRS, CDR2 YFSETQ, per germline. The CDR3 reads CASSGGVSTNEKLFF. The CDR3 DNA sequence: TGCGCCAGCAGCGGCGGGGTTTCAACTAATGAAAAACTGTTTTTT. The entire variable domain, with the rest obtained from reference TRBV5-1 and TRBJ1-4, is as follows: KAGVTQTPRYLIKTRGQQVTLSCSPISGHRSVSWYQQTPGQGLQFLFEYFSETQRNKGNFPGRFSGRQFSNSRSEMNVSTLELGDSALYLCASSGGVSTNEKLFFGSGTQLSVL.

The chain is built from TRBV5-1 and TRBJ1-6; D unresolved. The CDR3 extends over 15 amino acids. V was shortened by 1 base and J by 7 bases, with 12 bases between the two germline ends. Germline V gives CDR1 SGHRS, CDR2 YFSETQ. The CDR3 here is CASSLNRNSNSPLHF. The CDR3 coding sequence is TGCGCCAGCAGCTTGAACCGGAATTCCAATTCACCCCTCCACTTT. Full variable domain (rest looked up from reference TRBV5-1 and TRBJ1-6): KAGVTQTPRYLIKTRGQQVTLSCSPISGHRSVSWYQQTPGQGLQFLFEYFSETQRNKGNFPGRFSGRQFSNSRSEMNVSTLELGDSALYLCASSLNRNSNSPLHFGNGTRLTVT.

This clone appeared once. The chain employs TRBV4-2 and TRBJ1-2, with D uncertain. Trimming removed 4 bases from V and 4 bases from J, with 16 bases in between. The CDR3 sequence is 15 residues long. Germline V gene data show CDR1 as LGHNA and CDR2 as YNFKEQ. The CDR3 sequence: CASSLPAPEGYGYTF. The CDR3 DNA sequence: TGTGCCAGCAGCCTACCAGCCCCCGAGGGCTATGGCTACACCTTC.

The rearrangement joins TRBV7-3 to TRBJ1-2; 8 bases align to TRBD1. V was clipped by 5 bases and J by 4 bases; unmatched bases: 3. From germline, CDR1 is SGHTA and CDR2 FQGTGA. The CDR3 is 13 amino acids. DNA for the CDR3: TGTGCCAGCAGCCCCGGACAGGGCTATGGCTACACCTTC. This encodes CASSPGQGYGYTF.

This clone was observed a single time. V usage is TRBV19 and J usage is TRBJ1-2; 9 bases agree with TRBD1. J was trimmed by 3 bases and V by 6 bases; bases with no gene match: 2. The CDR3 spans 13 residues. Germline V gene lookup returns CDR1 LNHDA and CDR2 SQIVND (reference sequence). This CDR3 reads CASRDRGDYGYTF. CDR3 in DNA: TGTGCCAGTAGAGACAGGGGGGACTATGGCTACACCTTC.

The chain recombines TRBV6-5 with TRBJ1-3, with D possibly being TRBD1 (5 bases). Germline CDR1 reads MNHEY; CDR2 reads SVGAGI. This CDR3 contains 14 residues. Trimming cost V 7 bases and J 3 bases, with 13 bases left between them. CDR3 DNA sequence: TGTGCCAGCAAACGGGGGGTCTTTGGAAACACCATATATTTT. This translates into CASKRGVFGNTIYF.

The rearrangement links TRBV5-4 to TRBJ2-2; 9 positions agree with TRBD2. From germline, CDR1 is SGHNT and CDR2 YYREEE (reference sequence). The CDR3 has 15 residues. V was pared by 4 bases and J by 4 bases, with 5 bases of the junction left unmatched. CDR3 sequence: CASSPGTSSTGELFF. DNA for the CDR3: TGTGCCAGCAGCCCCGGGACTAGCAGCACCGGGGAGCTGTTTTTT.

The chain joins TRBV7-9 to TRBJ2-7; a weak D match, TRBD1 (6 bases). Per germline, CDR1 SEHNR and CDR2 FQNEAQ (reference sequence). Trimming took off 5 bases at V and 3 bases at J, with 11 bases between the two ends. The CDR3 spans 13 residues. The CDR3 reads CASSQGTLYEQYF. The CDR3 coding sequence is TGTGCCAGCAGCCAGGGGACACTCTACGAGCAGTACTTC.

J is TRBJ2-3 and V is TRBV30; no clear D. Germline V gene data show CDR1 as GTSNPN and CDR2 as SVGIG (reference sequence). With 1 base removed from V and 1 base from J, the gap between germline ends came to 9 bases. This CDR3 has 14 residues. The CDR3 DNA follows: TGTGCCTGGAGTGCTGGGATGGGCACAGATACGCAGTATTTT. Protein sequence: CAWSAGMGTDTQYF.

The gene calls are TRBV29-1 and TRBJ2-3, with TRBD1 identical over 8 bases. The germline V gene encodes CDR1 SQVTM and CDR2 ANQGSEA. This CDR3 has 13 residues. The ends lost 3 bases at V and 6 bases at J; junction bases unmatched: 5. The CDR3 DNA reads as TGCAGCGTTGAGCAGGGGGCAGGCGATACGCAGTATTTT. It specifies CSVEQGAGDTQYF.

The chain couples TRBV19 to TRBJ1-6; maybe TRBD1 (6 bases). The germline V and J ends were trimmed by 10 bases and 0 bases, with 22 bases remaining between them. This CDR3 has 18 amino acids. Germline CDR1 and CDR2: LNHDA and SQIVND (reference sequence). CDR3 DNA sequence: TGTGCCACCTCAAGCGACAGGCCGGGGAGCTCCTATAATTCACCCCTCCACTTT. This encodes CATSSDRPGSSYNSPLHF.

This chain joins TRBV6-2 or TRBV6-3 and TRBJ1-2; D perhaps matches TRBD1 (5 bases). Germline V gene data show CDR1 as MNHEY and CDR2 as SVGEGT. V lost 5 bases and J 2 bases, leaving 12 bases between the germline ends. The CDR3 extends over 14 amino acids. The CDR3 spells CASSRRGLNYGYTF. The CDR3 bases are TGTGCCAGCAGTCGGCGGGGCTTAAACTATGGCTACACCTTC.